A selection of T cell receptor beta chains follows, all from one sample in a study of technical replicates of blood from a handful of donors. The data were produced by immunoSEQ multiplex PCR, yet TCRdb's version contains in-frame clones alone and is incomplete. Altogether more than 75,000 clones are present, roughly 94% being singletons, with the ten largest covering 0.2% to 0.25%. Sequencing used T cells isolated from PBMCs. These receptors were collected from a human donor in good health. The CDR3 runs from the conserved cysteine through the conserved F or W. Fields, in order: V gene, J gene, CDR3 protein.

v_call: TRBV6-1; j_call: TRBJ2-7; cdr3_aa: CASSTGQGVGYEQYF
v_call: TRBV6-1; j_call: TRBJ1-4; cdr3_aa: CASKELATNEKLFF
v_call: TRBV30; j_call: TRBJ1-5; cdr3_aa: CAWSVRPGTQHF
v_call: TRBV28; j_call: TRBJ1-5; cdr3_aa: CASSYYGQGDSQPQHF
v_call: TRBV11-2; j_call: TRBJ2-3; cdr3_aa: CASSLGAGSDTQYF
v_call: TRBV5-1; j_call: TRBJ1-1; cdr3_aa: CASSSGPWAGVEGDTEAFF
v_call: TRBV5-5; j_call: TRBJ1-1; cdr3_aa: CASAGIIEAFF
v_call: TRBV6-1; j_call: TRBJ1-1; cdr3_aa: CASSSGQNTEAFF
v_call: TRBV2; j_call: TRBJ2-5; cdr3_aa: CASSVVGGGSETQYF
v_call: TRBV19; j_call: TRBJ1-1; cdr3_aa: CASWTGSEAFF
v_call: TRBV5-1; j_call: TRBJ2-1; cdr3_aa: CASSLGTGEYNEQFF
v_call: TRBV10-3; j_call: TRBJ1-2; cdr3_aa: CAISESGQRYGYTF
v_call: TRBV7-2; j_call: TRBJ1-2; cdr3_aa: CASSLGRDYGYTF
v_call: TRBV14; j_call: TRBJ2-1; cdr3_aa: CASSQDVHSGSSYNEQFF
v_call: TRBV18; j_call: TRBJ1-1; cdr3_aa: CASGASVNTEAFF
v_call: TRBV9; j_call: TRBJ1-5; cdr3_aa: CASSVGGDDQPQHF